This T cell receptor beta chain was profiled in a study of T cells after yellow fever vaccination. The study, taken as a whole, reports: The appearance of a small share of clonotypes in both CD4 and CD8 compartments was observed. Reappearance after the booster was observed for most primary-vaccination clones (roughly 97% CD4, about 86% CD8). On day 0, almost all vaccine-responding clonotypes were undetectable in sorted memory subsets.

The V gene end was trimmed by 3 bases and the J gene end by 4 bases; junction bases not matched to a gene: 4. This CDR3 is 14 amino acids long. This clonotype was recorded at least ten times. TCRdb reprocessed the 5' RACE reads via MiXCR and lists one record per CDR3 protein. This table has some 16,000 distinct CDR3 sequences, just over 4% appearing once. The V gene is TRBV12-3 or TRBV12-4, the J gene TRBJ2-3; 7 bases are shared with TRBD1. This clonotype was obtained from a young man who received the YFV17D yellow fever vaccine. The starting material was PBMCs, either bulk or a sorted T-cell subset (CD4+, CD8+, memory, or dextramer-sorted; not recorded which), obtained 15 days after the yellow fever booster vaccination. The CDR3, as DNA: TGTGCCAGCAGTTTTGGGGGACAGCCAGATACGCAGTATTTT. Protein: CASSFGGQPDTQYF.